Shown below are 27 T cell receptor beta chains from a single sample sequenced in a study of blood T cells in healthy people across ages. A second PCR, run for about 7 to 11 cycles, used a sample-barcoded 5' primer plus a J-beta primer mix. TCRdb reanalysed the 5' RACE reads using MiXCR and keeps one entry per CDR3 protein. The table includes some 760,000 distinct CDR3 sequences, around 25% detected once. The same data also went into a second study, on T cells of mothers and their children.

Sequencing was carried out using blood. The receptor set was obtained from a boy under 18 in good health.

J is TRBJ1-6 and V is TRBV4-3; no reliable D call. The CDR3 length is 15 residues. V was clipped by 0 bases and J by 4 bases, with 7 bases between them. Germline lookup yields CDR1 LGHNA and CDR2 YSLEER. The CDR3 DNA sequence: TGCGCCAGCAGCCAAGATCGGACTTATAATTCACCCCTCCACTTT. Translating it yields CASSQDRTYNSPLHF.

In this sample, this clonotype turned up a few times. The chain couples TRBV19 to TRBJ2-1, with D maybe TRBD2 (6 bases). Germline CDR1 is LNHDA and CDR2 is SQIVND (reference sequence). This CDR3 is 15 amino acids long. V dropped 3 bases and J dropped 6 bases, with 15 bases sitting between them. The CDR3 DNA is TGTGCCAGTAGTATTGCGGACTACGCTTCCAATGAGCAGTTCTTC. Protein product: CASSIADYASNEQFF.

This chain connects TRBV4-2 to TRBJ1-6; the D is unclear. This CDR3 is built from 14 residues. Germline-derived CDR1 and CDR2 are LGHNA and YNFKEQ. V lost 0 bases to trimming and J lost 13 bases, with 13 bases between them. This CDR3 reads CASSQETGVKPLHF. Written as DNA, the CDR3 is TGTGCCAGCAGCCAAGAGACCGGGGTTAAGCCCCTCCACTTT.

This chain uses TRBV4-3 with TRBJ1-1, with D possibly being TRBD1 (6 bases). The germline CDR1 and CDR2 sequences are LGHNA and YSLEER. With 3 bases removed from V and 1 base from J, the gap between germline ends came to 12 bases. This CDR3 has 15 residues. The CDR3 sequence: CASSQNRAGNTEAFF. The CDR3 nucleotides are TGCGCCAGCAGCCAGAACAGGGCGGGGAACACTGAAGCTTTCTTT.

This clonotype was seen at least ten times. An end of the junction does not agree with germline; a read error may underlie this. J is TRBJ2-2 and V is TRBV7-3; tentatively, D is TRBD1 (6 bases). The CDR3 length is 15 residues. CDR1 is SGHTA and CDR2 is FQGTGA in the germline V gene. This CDR3 is CASSLNRANTGELFF. CDR3 DNA: TGCGCCAGCAGCTTGAACAGGGCGAACACCGGGGAGCTGTTTTTT.

In its sample, this clonotype was seen once. The genes are TRBV4-3 and TRBJ2-4, with 14 nucleotides matching TRBD2. Trimming at V came to 2 bases and at J to 5 bases, leaving 5 bases not matched to a gene. The CDR3 sequence is 17 residues long. From germline, CDR1 is LGHNA and CDR2 YSLEER. For the CDR3, the DNA is TGCGCCAGCAGCCAAACCGGGACTAGCGGGGGCCAAAACATTCAGTACTTC. Translation: CASSQTGTSGGQNIQYF.

A few counts support this clonotype. The rearrangement joins TRBV7-9 to TRBJ1-1; 8 bases map to TRBD1. Germline V gene data show CDR1 as SEHNR and CDR2 as FQNEAQ (reference sequence). The CDR3 has 16 residues. V lost 7 bases to trimming and J lost 4 bases; unmatched junction nucleotides: 14. CDR3 sequence (DNA): TGTGCCAGCAAGAGGTGGACAGGGAAGGTTGGCACTGAAGCTTTCTTT. Its translation is CASKRWTGKVGTEAFF. The whole variable domain, filled in from reference TRBV7-9 and TRBJ1-1, reads DTGVSQNPRHKITKRGQNVTFRCDPISEHNRLYWYRQTLGQGPEFLTYFQNEAQLEKSRLLSDRFSAERPKGSFSTLEIQRTEQGDSAMYLCASKRWTGKVGTEAFFGQGTRLTVV.

This clonotype was counted a few times. V usage is TRBV10-3 and J usage is TRBJ2-3, with 8 bases that match TRBD1. Germline CDR1 reads ENHRY; CDR2 reads SYGVKD. The ends lost 6 bases at V and 5 bases at J; junction bases unmatched: 4. The CDR3 is made up of 13 amino acids. The CDR3 spells CAIRDRELDTQYF. The CDR3 DNA reads TGTGCCATCAGGGACAGGGAATTAGATACGCAGTATTTT.

CDR3 sequence (DNA): TGTGCCAGCAGTTCCTTTGCGGGAGGGCCCGAGTTGAATGAGCAGTTCTTC. The encoded protein is CASSSFAGGPELNEQFF. This chain uses TRBV6-5 with TRBJ2-5, with TRBD2 matching over 9 bases. The J call may not be correct, given that the DNA end is closer to TRBJ2-1. This CDR3 has 17 amino acids. Germline CDR1 is MNHEY and CDR2 is SVGAGI.

The rearrangement joins TRBV6-1 to TRBJ1-5; 8 bases line up with TRBD1. With V trimmed by 6 bases and J by 7 bases, 5 bases remained unmatched. Germline CDR1 and CDR2: MNHNS and SASEGT. CDR3 size: 13 residues. The DNA for the CDR3 is TGTGCCAGCAGGGGGACAGGACAACAGCCCCAGCATTTT. The encoded protein is CASRGTGQQPQHF.

The chain carries TRBV20-1 and TRBJ2-7, with D possibly matching TRBD1 (6 bases). V was clipped by 3 bases and J by 4 bases, with 19 bases between them. Germline CDR1 is DFQATT and CDR2 is SNEGSKA (reference sequence). CDR3 length: 15 amino acids. As DNA, the CDR3 is TGCAGTGCTAGTCGAACAGGGATCAGGCTATACGAGCAGTACTTC. Protein product: CSASRTGIRLYEQYF.

This chain links TRBV18 with TRBJ2-1; 7 bases are a match to TRBD2. J lost 5 bases, V lost 0 bases, and 4 bases had no gene match. The germline V gene encodes CDR1 KGHSH and CDR2 LQKENI. The CDR3 is made up of 15 amino acids. CDR3 loop: CASSPPLAENNEQFF. The CDR3 nucleotides read TGTGCCAGCTCACCACCCCTAGCGGAGAACAATGAGCAGTTCTTC. The whole variable domain, remainder taken from reference TRBV18 and TRBJ2-1, is NAGVMQNPRHLVRRRGQEARLRCSPMKGHSHVYWYRQLPEEGLKFMVYLQKENIIDESGMPKERFSAEFPKEGPSILRIQQVVRGDSAAYFCASSPPLAENNEQFFGPGTRLTVL.

This clonotype was detected only a few times. The chain is built from TRBV20-1 and TRBJ1-2; D is ambiguous. Trimming stripped 0 bases from V and 3 bases from J, with 11 bases between. Germline CDR1 and CDR2: DFQATT and SNEGSKA (reference sequence). The CDR3 has 14 amino acids. CDR3 in amino acids: CSARDLFTDYGYTF. CDR3 bases: TGCAGTGCTAGAGATCTCTTTACAGACTATGGCTACACCTTC.

The gene calls are TRBV20-1 and TRBJ2-7, with 10 bases matching TRBD2. This CDR3 contains 12 residues. V was clipped by 4 bases and J by 6 bases; unmatched bases: 3. From germline, CDR1 is DFQATT and CDR2 SNEGSKA (reference sequence). CDR3 DNA sequence: TGCAGTGCTAAGCGGGGGGGCCTCGAGCAGTACTTC. Encoded protein: CSAKRGGLEQYF.

The sample holds a few counts of this clonotype. This chain joins TRBV14 and TRBJ2-1; no clear D gene. The CDR3 loop spans 14 amino acids. The germline gives CDR1 SGHDN, CDR2 FVKESK. The ends were cut back, 2 bases at V and 7 bases at J, with 12 bases in the middle. The CDR3 region has the DNA TGTGCCAGCAGCCAAAAGAGCTGGAGTAATGAGCAGTTCTTC. The encoded protein is CASSQKSWSNEQFF.

This clonotype has just a few counts. The V call is TRBV29-1, the J call TRBJ2-3; 14 nucleotides agree with TRBD2. V lost 1 base to trimming and J lost 0 bases; unmatched junction nucleotides: 0. This CDR3 region has 16 residues. Germline V gives CDR1 SQVTM, CDR2 ANQGSEA. The CDR3: CSVEGTSGGSTDTQYF. CDR3 nucleotides: TGCAGCGTTGAAGGGACTAGCGGGGGGAGCACAGATACGCAGTATTTT.

The rearrangement uses TRBV20-1 and TRBJ2-3; D is possibly TRBD2 (5 bases). Trimming removed 3 bases at V and 1 base at J, with 20 bases between. The CDR3 is 17 residues long. CDR1 DFQATT and CDR2 SNEGSKA come from the germline V gene (reference sequence). The CDR3 DNA reads TGCAGTGCTAGGGGTTATGGAGCGGAGAAACGCACAGATACGCAGTATTTT. Residues: CSARGYGAEKRTDTQYF.

The V gene is TRBV13, the J gene TRBJ1-3; possibly TRBD1 for D (5 bases). The CDR3 totals 15 residues. Germline CDR1 is PRHDT and CDR2 is FYEKMQ (reference sequence). The V end lost 1 base, the J end lost 6 bases, and 13 bases lay between the germline ends. CDR3: CASSLDGAGENTIYF. The CDR3 coding sequence is TGTGCCAGCAGCTTAGACGGGGCTGGAGAAAACACCATATATTTT.

This clonotype came up a few times. The chain links TRBV28 to TRBJ2-7; the D gene is possibly TRBD2 (5 bases). Germline V lookup: CDR1 MDHEN, CDR2 SYDVKM. V was trimmed by 3 bases and J by 0 bases, leaving 15 bases between them. The CDR3 is made up of 16 amino acids. The CDR3 nucleotides are TGTGCCAGCAGTTTTCGGTCAGCTGGAGGCTCCTACGAGCAGTACTTC. Translation: CASSFRSAGGSYEQYF.

The chain couples TRBV29-1 to TRBJ1-2; D gene ambiguous. Trimming removed 2 bases at V and 4 bases at J, with 11 bases between. The CDR3 length is 13 residues. CDR1 is SQVTM, CDR2 ANQGSEA, per germline. CDR3 amino acids: CSVERLGSYGYTF. CDR3 DNA sequence: TGCAGCGTTGAAAGGTTGGGCAGCTATGGCTACACCTTC.

This CDR3 is CSAPRAGGAYEQYF. In nucleotides, the CDR3 is TGCAGCGCTCCCAGGGCAGGGGGGGCCTACGAGCAGTACTTC. The gene calls are TRBV29-1 and TRBJ2-5; either TRBD1 or TRBD2 may supply D (7 bases each). The DNA end is a closer match to TRBJ2-7, so the J assignment may be wrong. Germline V gives CDR1 SQVTM, CDR2 ANQGSEA. This CDR3 spans 14 amino acids.

This clonotype was seen more than once but under ten times. This sequence joins TRBV4-3 and TRBJ2-7, with 13 bases that match TRBD2. This CDR3 spans 15 amino acids. V gave up 1 base and J gave up 6 bases; unmatched junction bases: 3. In germline, CDR1 is LGHNA, CDR2 YSLEER. The CDR3 sequence is CASSQGTSGSFEQYF. CDR3 nucleotides: TGCGCCAGCAGCCAAGGGACTAGCGGGAGTTTCGAGCAGTACTTC.

This clonotype was observed a few times. The CDR3 reads CASSQDPSGAVLETQYF. CDR3 in DNA: TGCGCCAGCAGCCAAGATCCCTCGGGGGCCGTTTTGGAGACCCAGTACTTC. The chain joins TRBV4-3 to TRBJ2-5; D possibly matches TRBD1 or TRBD2 (6 bases each). The germline V gene encodes CDR1 LGHNA and CDR2 YSLEER. V gave up 0 bases and J gave up 5 bases, with 19 bases separating them. The CDR3 sequence is 17 residues long.

This clonotype was counted at least ten times. The V and J genes are TRBV7-9 and TRBJ2-1; the D gene is possibly TRBD2 (6 bases). The CDR3 runs to 13 residues. Germline V gene sequence: CDR1 SEHNR, CDR2 FQNEAQ (reference sequence). Trimming pared 5 bases from V and 10 bases from J, leaving 15 bases between. DNA of the CDR3: TGTGCCAGCAGCAGCCTGGGGGGACGGGAGCAGTTCTTC. It is translated as CASSSLGGREQFF.

J is TRBJ2-7 and V is TRBV2; TRBD1 agrees at 12 bases. Losses at the gene ends were 7 bases for V and 5 bases for J; bases not matched to a gene: 6. Germline V gene data show CDR1 as SNHLY and CDR2 as FYNNEI. This CDR3 spans 14 amino acids. In DNA form, the CDR3 reads TGTGCCAGCAACGGAGGGACAGGGGGCCACGAGCAGTACTTC. Its translation: CASNGGTGGHEQYF.

This clonotype was observed a few times. The CDR3: CASSVEGDHQPQHF. For the CDR3, the DNA is TGTGCCAGCAGTGTGGAGGGAGATCATCAGCCCCAGCATTTT. The chain carries TRBV2 and TRBJ1-5, with unresolved D. Germline assignment: CDR1 SNHLY and CDR2 FYNNEI. The CDR3 is 14 residues long. V was clipped by 4 bases and J by 5 bases, with 12 bases between them. Full variable domain (rest looked up from reference TRBV2 and TRBJ1-5): EPEVTQTPSHQVTQMGQEVILRCVPISNHLYFYWYRQILGQKVEFLVSFYNNEISEKSEIFDDQFSVERPDGSNFTLKIRSTKLEDSAMYFCASSVEGDHQPQHFGDGTRLSIL.

V and J are TRBV29-1 and TRBJ2-5; D not certain. The CDR3 loop spans 12 amino acids. The ends were cut back, 8 bases at V and 4 bases at J, with 14 bases in the middle. The germline V gene has CDR1 SQVTM and CDR2 ANQGSEA. The CDR3 here is CSILWTGETQYF. In nucleotides, the CDR3 is TGCAGCATCCTTTGGACGGGAGAGACCCAGTACTTC.